The entry that follows covers one T cell receptor (beta chain) sequence. Its recognized antigen is unknown. No clone much larger than this one lies a single base away; base qualities are absent. Library preparation was by the immunoSEQ multiplex PCR assay. In the authors' own workflow: A statistical classification framework was built to diagnose cytomegalovirus status from the catalog of TCR beta chain sequences. The table comes from immuneACCESS by way of TCRdb, which keeps in-frame sequences with V and J called. Part of the clones is missing from these tables; in studies checked, under half for an unresolved V gene and the rest for unknown reasons. V, J and clone size are those of that table, while D and trimming were read from the DNA. This sample has about 98,000 clones in its table, and roughly 89% of those were observed once. The ten largest clones add up to 3% to 4% of the sample. Donors formed part of the validation cohort, which comprised 120 subjects and was distinct from the first cohort of several hundred subjects.

The data derive from a study of cytomegalovirus exposure and HLA in healthy donors (dated by TCRdb to between 2016 and 2019). Notes on the research overall: The roughly 670 repertoires of the first cohort and the roughly 120 validation repertoires were produced on the same platform, according to a later analysis. The study aimed to test whether signatures of past pathogen exposure could be identified by cataloging public T cell receptors. In addition to the first cohort of around 670 subjects, a separate validation cohort of approximately 120 different subjects was used. High-throughput TCR immunosequencing, statistical association of individual TCRs with disease status, and machine learning were combined to predict cytomegalovirus infection status. Study-level results and caveats: A later analysis had no HLA typing for the validation cohort, so co-occurrence there was scored across all 130 or so repertoires. Three of the identified cytomegalovirus-associated TCR beta chains were confirmed in vitro to be specific for cytomegalovirus antigens. It was suggested by the authors that the approach could potentially be generalized to other disease states and immunological phenotypes. In both the original and validation cohorts, the classifier was reported to diagnose cytomegalovirus status with high specificity and sensitivity. The study listed 164 TCR beta chains as associated with cytomegalovirus. Subsequent analysis determined that TCRs grouped into clusters in the first cohort also showed a tendency toward co-occurrence across the 90 to 150 validation repertoires, and roughly 94% of cluster scores exceeded 0. Most TCR sequences were observed very rarely across donors, whereas some public TCRs were present in many individuals.

Trimming takes 2 bases from V and 11 bases from J, and the germline ends sit 18 bases apart. CDR1 is given as MNHNY and CDR2 as SVGAGI, both from the germline V gene (reference sequence). Its CDR3 holds 14 amino acids, cysteine through phenylalanine. Only CDR3 DNA remains: 42 bases, in frame from the first base. The sequence derives from a woman in her 30s in good health and CMV-seronegative. The material sequenced was PBMCs. The rearranged chain carries TRBV6-6 and TRBJ1-1; TRBD1 is possibly the D segment (6 matching bases). For the CDR3, the sequence is CASSYPDRFWGAFF. Here is the DNA: TGTGCCAGCAGTTACCCTGACAGGTTCTGGGGTGCTTTCTTT.